A selection of T cell receptor beta chains follows, all from one sample in a study of blood T cell repertoires in COVID-19. TCRdb keeps only in-frame clones here, not all; method: immunoSEQ multiplex PCR. The sample has approximately 140,000 clones; around 84% are singletons. Input material: peripheral blood. The receptors here all came from a human donor in a cohort sampled during active COVID-19. Each CDR3 is given with its conserved first and last residue. Fields, in order: D gene, clone size, V gene, J gene, CDR3 protein, CDR3 DNA. A D gene is named only where the DNA matches it firmly. Not all rows give a size; the values are once, few, many and, for expanded clones, a class.

d_gene: -; abundance: once; v_gene: TRBV11-2; j_gene: TRBJ1-1; CDR3aa: CASSDLHRDLNTEAFF; CDR3nt: TGTGCCAGCAGCGACCTCCACAGGGATCTGAACACTGAAGCTTTCTTT
d_gene: TRBD1; abundance: -; v_gene: TRBV5-4; j_gene: TRBJ2-2; CDR3aa: CASSLAWTGSTGELFF; CDR3nt: TGTGCCAGCAGCTTGGCCTGGACAGGGAGCACCGGGGAGCTGTTTTTT
d_gene: -; abundance: -; v_gene: TRBV6-1; j_gene: TRBJ1-5; CDR3aa: CASSEAGQKGQPQHF; CDR3nt: TGTGCCAGCAGTGAAGCGGGGCAGAAAGGTCAGCCCCAGCATTTT
d_gene: -; abundance: -; v_gene: TRBV19; j_gene: TRBJ2-7; CDR3aa: CASSSTPDEQYF; CDR3nt: TGTGCCAGTAGCTCCACCCCGGACGAGCAGTACTTC
d_gene: -; abundance: -; v_gene: TRBV15; j_gene: TRBJ1-1; CDR3aa: CATSVGREVTEAFF; CDR3nt: TGTGCCACCAGCGTGGGCAGGGAGGTCACTGAAGCTTTCTTT
d_gene: -; abundance: -; v_gene: TRBV7-2; j_gene: TRBJ1-5; CDR3aa: CASSLDTGSGQPQHF; CDR3nt: TGTGCCAGCAGCTTAGATACAGGTTCGGGCCAGCCCCAGCATTTT
d_gene: TRBD2; abundance: few; v_gene: TRBV5-1; j_gene: TRBJ2-3; CDR3aa: CASSTGLATTRSTDTQYF; CDR3nt: TGCGCCAGCAGCACGGGACTAGCGACAACCCGAAGCACAGATACGCAGTATTTT
d_gene: TRBD1; abundance: -; v_gene: TRBV28; j_gene: TRBJ1-3; CDR3aa: CASSRSGTGGSGNTIYF; CDR3nt: TGTGCCAGCAGCCGCAGCGGGACAGGGGGCTCTGGAAACACCATATATTTT
d_gene: TRBD1; abundance: -; v_gene: TRBV15; j_gene: TRBJ1-2; CDR3aa: CATSRASTGVGGYTF; CDR3nt: TGTGCCACCAGCAGAGCCTCGACAGGGGTCGGTGGCTACACCTTC
d_gene: TRBD1; abundance: -; v_gene: TRBV6-5; j_gene: TRBJ1-6; CDR3aa: CASSQGTASPLHF; CDR3nt: TGTGCCAGCAGCCAGGGGACAGCCTCACCCCTCCACTTT
d_gene: TRBD2; abundance: -; v_gene: TRBV5-1; j_gene: TRBJ2-3; CDR3aa: CASSLSTGGDTQYF; CDR3nt: TGCGCCAGCAGCTTGTCTACCGGGGGGGATACGCAGTATTTT
d_gene: TRBD2; abundance: -; v_gene: TRBV3-1/TRBV3-2; j_gene: TRBJ2-3; CDR3aa: CASSRGGGDADTQYF; CDR3nt: TGTGCCAGCAGCCGAGGCGGGGGGGATGCGGATACGCAGTATTTT
d_gene: TRBD2; abundance: -; v_gene: TRBV5-1; j_gene: TRBJ2-1; CDR3aa: CASSLSLAGGPNEQFF; CDR3nt: TGCGCCAGCAGCTTGTCACTAGCGGGGGGTCCCAATGAGCAGTTCTTC
d_gene: -; abundance: -; v_gene: TRBV7-2; j_gene: TRBJ2-6; CDR3aa: CANAAAGANVLTF; CDR3nt: TGTGCCAACGCAGCGGCTGGGGCCAACGTCCTGACTTTC